This note documents a single T cell receptor beta chain sequence. Other DNA sequences in this sample translate to the same CDR3. This sample was taken from a study of blood T cell repertoires in COVID-19. Study details: Collection of acute and convalescent COVID-19 samples took place in the United States, Italy and Spain. T cells, B-cell-depleted T cells, or PBMCs supplied cDNA or gDNA.

In the original analysis: Scientists estimated how many nucleated cells there were by amplifying reference gene primers. Sequencing used immunoSEQ multiplex PCR; TCRdb keeps in-frame clones, though not all of them. V and J calls and clone size are those listed in that table; D and trimming were worked out from the DNA. The data show approximately 670,000 clones, with just under 90% seen just once and roughly 0.25% held by the top ten. The CDR3 sequence is 15 residues long. With V trimmed by 2 bases and J by 8 bases, 3 bases remained unmatched. Germline CDR1 reads MNHEY; CDR2 reads SVGEGT. This TCR came from a woman aged 18-35 years with acute or convalescent COVID-19. The chain links TRBV6-2 or TRBV6-3 to TRBJ2-1, with 13 positions matching TRBD2. Input material: peripheral blood. CDR3 in amino acids: CASSYTSGGADEQFF. In nucleotides, the CDR3 is TGTGCCAGCAGTTACACTAGCGGGGGGGCCGATGAGCAGTTCTTC.